This T cell receptor beta chain was sequenced in a study of patients and donors after allogeneic stem cell transplantation. This clonotype was counted at least ten times. TCRdb re-analysed the RT-PCR reads in MiXCR, keeping a single row per CDR3 protein. Of about 110,000 distinct CDR3 sequences in the sample, approximately 40% are singletons; the top ten hold more than 25%. Germline V gene sequence: CDR1 SQVTM, CDR2 ANQGSEA. The CDR3 is 13 residues long. V shed 4 bases and J shed 1 base, with 10 bases lying between them. V gene TRBV29-1 combines with J gene TRBJ1-1; weak D call: TRBD1 (5 bases). The sequence came from a human donor who was either an allogeneic HSCT recipient or a stem cell or donor lymphocyte infusion donor (not recorded which). It is not recorded whose cells these are; they may come from a transplant donor. The sequenced sample consisted of blood, either unsorted or a sorted T cell fraction (not recorded which). CDR3 residues: CSVGGGTNTEAFF. DNA for the CDR3: TGCAGCGTTGGGGGGGGGACGAACACTGAAGCTTTCTTT.